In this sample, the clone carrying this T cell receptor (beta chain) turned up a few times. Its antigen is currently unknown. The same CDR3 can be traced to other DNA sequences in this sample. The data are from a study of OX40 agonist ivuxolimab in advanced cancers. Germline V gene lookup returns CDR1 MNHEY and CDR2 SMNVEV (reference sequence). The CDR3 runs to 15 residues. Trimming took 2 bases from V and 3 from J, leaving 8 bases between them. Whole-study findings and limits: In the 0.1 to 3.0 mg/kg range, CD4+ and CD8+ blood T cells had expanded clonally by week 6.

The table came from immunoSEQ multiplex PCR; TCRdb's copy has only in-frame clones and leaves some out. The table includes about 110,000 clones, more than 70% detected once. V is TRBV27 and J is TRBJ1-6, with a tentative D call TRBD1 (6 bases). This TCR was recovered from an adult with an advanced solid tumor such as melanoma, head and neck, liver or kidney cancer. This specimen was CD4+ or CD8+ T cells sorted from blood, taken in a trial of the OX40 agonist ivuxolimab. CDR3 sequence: CASSLQGLYNSPLHF. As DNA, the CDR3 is TGTGCCAGCAGTTTACAGGGGCTCTATAATTCACCCCTCCACTTT.